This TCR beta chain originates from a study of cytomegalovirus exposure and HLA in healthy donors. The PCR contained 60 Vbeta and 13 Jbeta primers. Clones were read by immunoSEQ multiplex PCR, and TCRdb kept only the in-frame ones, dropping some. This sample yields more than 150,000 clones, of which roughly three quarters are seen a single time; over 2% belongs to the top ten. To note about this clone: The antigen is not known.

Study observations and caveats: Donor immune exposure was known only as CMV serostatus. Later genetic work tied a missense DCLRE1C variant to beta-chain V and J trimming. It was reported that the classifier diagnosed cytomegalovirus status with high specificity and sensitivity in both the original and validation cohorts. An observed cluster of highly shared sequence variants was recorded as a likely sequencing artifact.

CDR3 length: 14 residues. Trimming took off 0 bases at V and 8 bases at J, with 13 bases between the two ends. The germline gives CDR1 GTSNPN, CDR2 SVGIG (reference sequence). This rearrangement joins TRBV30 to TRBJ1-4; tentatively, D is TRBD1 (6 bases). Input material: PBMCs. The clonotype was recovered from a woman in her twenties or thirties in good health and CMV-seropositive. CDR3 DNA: TGTGCCTGGAGTGTACTACAGGGTAACGAAAAACTGTTTTTT. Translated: CAWSVLQGNEKLFF.